A single T cell receptor beta chain is shown here with its context. This record comes from a study of blood T cell repertoires in COVID-19. This CDR3 has 15 amino acids. The J segment lost 4 bases and the V segment lost 10 bases, leaving 12 bases of the junction unmatched. The germline V gene encodes CDR1 SGHTA and CDR2 FQGNSA. The method was immunoSEQ multiplex PCR; TCRdb's version includes in-frame clones alone and lacks a portion of them. The sample has approximately 210,000 clones; 84% are singletons. The TCR sequence derives from a woman older than 75 with COVID-19, enrolled during active disease. The chain carries TRBV7-2 and TRBJ2-3; 9 nucleotides line up with TRBD2. Sequencing was done on a sample of peripheral blood. As DNA, the CDR3 is TGTGCCACCCGGGGCGGGGGGGCGCAGGCAGATACGCAGTATTTT. This translates into CATRGGGAQADTQYF.